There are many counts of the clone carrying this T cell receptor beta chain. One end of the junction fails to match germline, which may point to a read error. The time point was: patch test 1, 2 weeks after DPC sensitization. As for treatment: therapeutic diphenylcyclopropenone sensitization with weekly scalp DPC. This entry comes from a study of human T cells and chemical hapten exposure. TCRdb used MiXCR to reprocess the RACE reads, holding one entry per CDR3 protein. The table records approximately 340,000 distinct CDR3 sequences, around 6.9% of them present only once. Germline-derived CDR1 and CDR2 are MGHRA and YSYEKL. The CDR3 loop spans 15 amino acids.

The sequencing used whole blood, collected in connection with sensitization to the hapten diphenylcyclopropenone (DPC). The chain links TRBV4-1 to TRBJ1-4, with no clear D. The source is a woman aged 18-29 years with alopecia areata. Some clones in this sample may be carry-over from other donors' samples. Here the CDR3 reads CASSPFSKIRHTRDF. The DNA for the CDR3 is TGCGCCAGCAGCCCCTTCTCTAAAATAAGACATACCCGTGACTTT.